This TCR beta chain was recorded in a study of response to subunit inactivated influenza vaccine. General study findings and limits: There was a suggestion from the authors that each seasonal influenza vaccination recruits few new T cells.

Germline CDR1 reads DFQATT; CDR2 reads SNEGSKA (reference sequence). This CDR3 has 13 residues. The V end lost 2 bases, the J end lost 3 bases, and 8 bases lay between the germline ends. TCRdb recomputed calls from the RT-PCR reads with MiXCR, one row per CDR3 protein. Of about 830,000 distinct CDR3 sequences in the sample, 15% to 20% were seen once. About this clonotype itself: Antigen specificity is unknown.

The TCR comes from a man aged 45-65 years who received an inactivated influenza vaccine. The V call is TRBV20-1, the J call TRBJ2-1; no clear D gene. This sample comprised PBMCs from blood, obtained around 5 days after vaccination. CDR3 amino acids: CSARQSNYNEQFF. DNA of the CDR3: TGCAGTGCTAGACAGAGCAACTACAATGAGCAGTTCTTC.